Detailed here is one T cell receptor beta chain. The authors' processing: Amplification with reference gene primers provided the estimates of nucleated cell counts. TCRdb keeps only in-frame clones here, not all; method: immunoSEQ multiplex PCR. D and trimming come from the DNA, and the V and J calls and clone size come from that table. The data show over 150,000 clones, 85% to 90% seen once. The entry originates in a study of blood T cell repertoires in COVID-19. Study in general: Acute-phase and convalescent COVID-19 samples originated in the United States, Italy and Spain. T cells, B-cell-depleted T cells, or PBMCs provided the cDNA or gDNA that served as material.

The CDR3 is 16 amino acids. The V and J ends lost 3 bases and 5 bases, in that order; junction bases with no gene match: 9. Germline V gene sequence: CDR1 MNHEY, CDR2 SMNVEV (reference sequence). The receptor was derived from a man between 65 and 80 years old with active or convalescent COVID-19. The sequenced sample consisted of peripheral blood. V and J are TRBV27 and TRBJ2-7; TRBD1 matches 11 bases. The chain's CDR3 is CASSFWVGDRGNEQYF. CDR3 sequence (DNA): TGTGCCAGCAGTTTCTGGGTGGGGGACAGGGGGAACGAGCAGTACTTC.